This T cell receptor beta chain was recovered during a study of control samples from healthy donors and cancer patients. Here immunoSEQ multiplex PCR was the method, and the copy in TCRdb shows in-frame clones only, minus some. The table has about 30,000 clones, about nine tenths seen once; the top ten hold roughly 12%. This receptor was identified in a man aged 45 to 65 with lung cancer. Specimen: PBMCs.

DNA for the CDR3: TGTGCCAGCAGCTTGCAGGGAGATACTGAAGCTTTCTTT. Its protein is CASSLQGDTEAFF. This chain joins TRBV11-1 and TRBJ1-1; D is perhaps TRBD1 (5 bases). CDR3 length equals 13 residues. Germline CDR1 is SGHAT and CDR2 is FQDESV (reference sequence). V shed 3 bases and J shed 5 bases, with 10 bases lying between them.